Shown below are 2 T cell receptor beta chains from a single sample sequenced in a study of radiotherapy plus CTLA-4 blockade in lung cancer. Only in-frame clones appear in the TCRdb table, and some are missing; sequencing was by immunoSEQ multiplex PCR. Of more than 90,000 clones listed, roughly 74% are singletons. The specimen was peripheral blood, collected from a patient treated with radiotherapy plus ipilimumab. These TCRs come from a human donor with non-small cell lung cancer who had a partial response to radiotherapy plus ipilimumab.

A single count supports this clone. The chain links TRBV27 to TRBJ2-1; 7 bases map to TRBD1. With V trimmed by 0 bases and J by 2 bases, 1 base remained unmatched. CDR1 MNHEY and CDR2 SMNVEV come from the germline V gene (reference sequence). There are 15 residues in the CDR3. The CDR3 nucleotides are TGTGCCAGCAGTTTATCAGGGGGCGCCTACAATGAGCAGTTCTTC. Translated: CASSLSGGAYNEQFF.

This chain uses TRBV4-1 with TRBJ2-7, with a weak D call TRBD2 (5 bases). Trimming cost V 0 bases and J 0 bases, with 6 bases left between them. This CDR3 has 14 residues. Germline V gives CDR1 MGHRA, CDR2 YSYEKL. CDR3 in amino acids: CASSQEDFSYEQYF. The CDR3 region has the DNA TGCGCCAGCAGCCAAGAGGACTTCTCCTACGAGCAGTACTTC.